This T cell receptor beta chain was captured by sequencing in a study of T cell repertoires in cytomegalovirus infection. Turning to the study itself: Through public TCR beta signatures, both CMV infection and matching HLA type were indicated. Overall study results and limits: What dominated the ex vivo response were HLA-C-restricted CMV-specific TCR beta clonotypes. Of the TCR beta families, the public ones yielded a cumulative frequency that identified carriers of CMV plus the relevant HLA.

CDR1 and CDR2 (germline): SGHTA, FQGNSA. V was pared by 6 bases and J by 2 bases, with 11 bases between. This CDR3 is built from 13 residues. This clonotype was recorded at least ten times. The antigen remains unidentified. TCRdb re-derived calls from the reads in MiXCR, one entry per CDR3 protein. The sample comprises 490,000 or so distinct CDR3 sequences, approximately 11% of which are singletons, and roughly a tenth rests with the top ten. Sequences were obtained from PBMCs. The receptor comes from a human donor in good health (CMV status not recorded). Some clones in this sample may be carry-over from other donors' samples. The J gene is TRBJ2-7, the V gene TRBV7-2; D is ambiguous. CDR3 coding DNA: TGTGCCAGCAGACTTACAGCTACCTACGAGCAGTACTTC. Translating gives CASRLTATYEQYF.